What follows are 10 T cell receptor beta chains derived from one specimen sequenced in a study of cytomegalovirus exposure and HLA in healthy donors. PCR amplification relied on 60 Vbeta primers (plus 13 Jbeta primers). Sequencing used immunoSEQ multiplex PCR; TCRdb keeps in-frame clones, though not all of them. Of about 140,000 clones in the sample, about 80% were seen once. Sequencing was done on a sample of PBMCs. The receptors come from a man aged 30 to 45 in good health and CMV-seropositive.

Turning to this clone: One end of the junction fails to match germline, which may point to a read error. V is TRBV7-9 and J is TRBJ1-1; D perhaps matches TRBD1 (5 bases). Germline V gene sequence: CDR1 SEHNR, CDR2 FQNEAQ (reference sequence). CDR3 size: 12 residues. DNA for the CDR3: TGTTCCAGCAGCTTAGCGACAGCTGAAGCTTTCTTT. Translation gives CSSSLATAEAFF.

This chain connects TRBV7-2 to TRBJ2-7; a possible D gene is TRBD2 (6 bases). Trimming left V 5 bases short and J 6 bases short, with 14 bases between. The germline V gene has CDR1 SGHTA and CDR2 FQGNSA. The CDR3 runs to 13 residues. CDR3 protein: CASSPQQEGEQYF. The DNA of the CDR3 is TGTGCCAGCAGCCCACAACAGGAGGGCGAGCAGTACTTC.

The V call is TRBV7-9, the J call TRBJ2-3; 9 bases align to TRBD2. With V trimmed by 6 bases and J by 3 bases, 7 bases remained unmatched. Per germline, CDR1 SEHNR and CDR2 FQNEAQ (reference sequence). The CDR3 sequence is 15 residues long. The CDR3 sequence is CASSHPGLATDTQYF. Here the CDR3 DNA reads TGTGCCAGCAGTCATCCGGGACTAGCAACAGATACGCAGTATTTT.

This chain uses TRBV28 with TRBJ1-5; 8 nucleotides line up with TRBD1. CDR3 length: 14 residues. The V segment lost 5 bases and the J segment 6 bases; nucleotides outside the gene matches: 6. From germline, CDR1 is MDHEN and CDR2 SYDVKM. The CDR3 sequence is CASSDGQGIQPQHF. The CDR3 DNA sequence: TGTGCCAGCAGTGATGGACAGGGAATTCAGCCCCAGCATTTT.

This rearrangement joins TRBV6-6 to TRBJ2-1; TRBD2 agrees at 8 bases. The germline CDR1 and CDR2 sequences are MNHNY and SVGAGI (reference sequence). The CDR3 contains 15 residues. Trimming at V came to 5 bases and at J to 0 bases, leaving 3 bases not matched to a gene. The CDR3 DNA reads as TGTGCCAGCAGTATCGGGAGGGGCTCCTACAATGAGCAGTTCTTC. This codes for CASSIGRGSYNEQFF.

V usage is TRBV28 and J usage is TRBJ1-3; D remains unclear. This CDR3 region has 12 residues. Trimming removed 8 bases from V and 1 base from J, with 6 bases in between. CDR1 and CDR2 from the germline V gene are MDHEN and SYDVKM. CDR3 protein: CASRESGNTIYF. The CDR3 DNA sequence: TGTGCCAGCCGCGAGTCTGGAAACACCATATATTTT.

This clone was detected only once. The V and J genes are TRBV19 and TRBJ2-1, with TRBD2 matching 7 bases. In germline, CDR1 is LNHDA, CDR2 SQIVND (reference sequence). The CDR3 length is 14 residues. Unmatched junction bases numbered 12, after V lost 10 bases and J lost 6 bases. The CDR3, as DNA: TGTGCCACTGGCCAGCGGGGATACTCCAATGAGCAGTTCTTC. Its translation is CATGQRGYSNEQFF.

The gene calls are TRBV5-1 and TRBJ2-3, with D unresolved. The CDR3 loop spans 15 amino acids. Trimming stripped 0 bases from V and 0 bases from J, with 8 bases between. Germline lookup yields CDR1 SGHRS and CDR2 YFSETQ. The CDR3 DNA sequence: TGCGCCAGCAGCTTGGCCACTGCCAGCACAGATACGCAGTATTTT. The encoded protein is CASSLATASTDTQYF.

This clone was detected only a few times. This chain uses TRBV2 with TRBJ1-2; TRBD1 aligns across 9 bases. After removal of 6 bases from V and 8 bases from J, the junction contained 10 bases not matched to a gene. In germline, CDR1 is SNHLY, CDR2 FYNNEI. CDR3 length equals 14 residues. DNA of the CDR3: TGTGCCAGCAGCTACGGACAGGGGTTCGGAGGCTACACCTTC. Its protein is CASSYGQGFGGYTF.

This chain links TRBV15 with TRBJ2-7; TRBD2 matches at 13 bases. J lost 0 bases, V lost 11 bases, and 7 bases had no gene match. CDR1 is LNHNV and CDR2 is YYDKDF in the germline V gene (reference sequence). The CDR3 has 15 residues. CDR3 sequence reads: CAFPGLAGSSYEQYF. In DNA, the CDR3 is TGTGCCTTCCCGGGACTAGCGGGGAGCTCCTACGAGCAGTACTTC.